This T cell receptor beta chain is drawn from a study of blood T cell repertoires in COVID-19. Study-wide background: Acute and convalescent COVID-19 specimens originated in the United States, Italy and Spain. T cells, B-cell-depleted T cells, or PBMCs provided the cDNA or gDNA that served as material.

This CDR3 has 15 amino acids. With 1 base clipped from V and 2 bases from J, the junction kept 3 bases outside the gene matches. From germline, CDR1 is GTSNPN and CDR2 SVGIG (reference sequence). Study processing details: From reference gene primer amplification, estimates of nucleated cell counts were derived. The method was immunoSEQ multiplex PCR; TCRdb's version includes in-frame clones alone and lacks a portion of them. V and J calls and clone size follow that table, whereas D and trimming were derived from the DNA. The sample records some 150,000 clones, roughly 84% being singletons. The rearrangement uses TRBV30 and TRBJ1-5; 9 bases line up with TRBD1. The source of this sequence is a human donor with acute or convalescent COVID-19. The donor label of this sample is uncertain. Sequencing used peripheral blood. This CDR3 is CAWSGDRGGNQPQHF. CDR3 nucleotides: TGTGCCTGGAGTGGAGACAGGGGGGGCAATCAGCCCCAGCATTTT. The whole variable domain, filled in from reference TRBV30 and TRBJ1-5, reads SQTIHQWPATLVQPVGSPLSLECTVEGTSNPNLYWYRQAAGRGLQLLFYSVGIGQISSEVPQNLSASRPQDRQFILSSKKLLLSDSGFYLCAWSGDRGGNQPQHFGDGTRLSIL.